In its sample, the clone carrying this T cell receptor (beta chain) was seen once. Its cognate antigen is unknown. Using immunoSEQ multiplex PCR, the repertoire was profiled, and TCRdb retains in-frame clones only, with some absent. The sample lists 70,000 to 95,000 clones, 80% to 90% seen once, with approximately 1.9% in the top ten. The data stem from a study of OX40 agonist ivuxolimab in advanced cancers. Study-wide findings and caveats: Dose levels from 0.1 to 3.0 mg/kg saw CD4+ and CD8+ blood T cells expand clonally by week 6. In CD8+ T cells, expanded clones were on average more numerous than in CD4+.

The clonotype comes from an adult with an advanced solid tumor such as melanoma, head and neck, liver or kidney cancer. The sequenced sample was CD4+ or CD8+ T cells sorted from blood, obtained in a trial of the OX40 agonist ivuxolimab.

The CDR3 loop reads CASSQDRGAQETQYF. In DNA, the CDR3 is TGTGCCAGCAGCCAAGATCGCGGAGCCCAAGAGACCCAGTACTTC. The rearrangement uses TRBV4-2 and TRBJ2-5, with D hard to call. CDR3 length: 15 residues. V was clipped by 0 bases and J by 1 base, with 9 bases between them. Germline lookup yields CDR1 LGHNA and CDR2 YNFKEQ.